This T cell receptor (beta chain) was identified in a study of OX40 agonist ivuxolimab in advanced cancers. Study background: Dose-escalation cases comprised hepatocellular carcinoma, melanoma, renal cell or head and neck cancer. The study's findings and limits: The study did not work out the antigen specificity of the expanded peripheral T cells. CD4+ and CD8+ blood T cells expanded clonally by week 6 at 0.1 to 3.0 mg/kg.

Prior autoimmune disease or systemic immunosuppression barred patients. This clone has a handful of counts. Its target is not known. Using immunoSEQ multiplex PCR, the repertoire was profiled, and TCRdb retains in-frame clones only, with some absent. This sample yields fewer than 65,000 clones, of which around nine tenths are seen a single time; less than 1.1% belongs to the top ten. The germline gives CDR1 LNHDA, CDR2 SQIVND (reference sequence). This CDR3 is built from 13 residues. Trimming shortened V by 3 bases and J by 15 bases, and 18 bases separated the two germline ends. This chain uses TRBV19 with TRBJ2-1, with a weak D call TRBD2 (6 bases). The sample was CD4+ or CD8+ T cells sorted from blood, taken in a trial of the OX40 agonist ivuxolimab. The source is an adult with an advanced solid tumor such as melanoma, head and neck, liver or kidney cancer. This chain's CDR3 is CASSIPSTRIRFF. DNA for the CDR3: TGTGCCAGTAGTATCCCATCGACTAGGATTCGGTTCTTC. The whole variable domain, remainder taken from reference TRBV19 and TRBJ2-1, is DGGITQSPKYLFRKEGQNVTLSCEQNLNHDAMYWYRQDPGQGLRLIYYSQIVNDFQKGDIAEGYSVSREKKESFPLTVTSAQKNPTAFYLCASSIPSTRIRFFGPGTRLTVL.